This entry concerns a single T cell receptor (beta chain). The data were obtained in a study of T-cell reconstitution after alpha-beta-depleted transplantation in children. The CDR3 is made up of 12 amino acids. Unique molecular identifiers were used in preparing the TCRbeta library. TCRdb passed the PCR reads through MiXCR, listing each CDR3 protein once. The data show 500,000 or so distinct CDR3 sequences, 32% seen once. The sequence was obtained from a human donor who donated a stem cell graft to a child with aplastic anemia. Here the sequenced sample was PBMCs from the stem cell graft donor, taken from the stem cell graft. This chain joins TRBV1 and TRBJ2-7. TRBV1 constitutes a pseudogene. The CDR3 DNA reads TGCACCAGCGGCAGGAGGCCCCACGAGCAGTACGTC. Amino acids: CTSGRRPHEQYV.